This TCR beta chain is from a study of blood T cell repertoires in COVID-19. Overall study context: Some COVID-19 samples were acute and others convalescent; all came from the United States, Italy and Spain. The cDNA or gDNA used as material had been derived from T cells, B-cell-depleted T cells, or PBMCs.

In the authors' methods: Counts of nucleated cells, estimated from reference gene primer amplification, were obtained. TCRdb's table, derived via immunoSEQ multiplex PCR, lists solely in-frame clones and lacks some. That table is the source of V, J and clone size, and D and trimming were worked out from the DNA. The sample contains 150,000 to 200,000 clones, about 76% of which appear only once. This clone was detected a few times. The sequenced material came from peripheral blood. The receptor's source is a woman aged 50 to 60 with active or convalescent COVID-19.

In nucleotides, the CDR3 is TGTGCCAGCAGGGCAGGGGGATATGGCTACACCTTC. This translates into CASRAGGYGYTF. The V and J genes are TRBV28 and TRBJ1-2, with 7 positions matching TRBD1. The CDR3 consists of 12 residues. Losses at the gene ends were 6 bases for V and 5 bases for J; bases not matched to a gene: 3. CDR1 and CDR2 (germline): MDHEN, SYDVKM.